This entry lists 25 T cell receptor beta chains sequenced from one sample in a study of CD8+ T cells in alopecia areata. Sequencing templates came from extracted RNA that was reverse transcribed into cDNA. This table comes from immunoSEQ multiplex PCR, and its TCRdb copy is limited to in-frame clones, with some not included. The sample records 110,000 to 150,000 clones, 58% being singletons. Sequences were derived from CD4+ T cells sorted from blood, sampled at week 0. The source of these receptors is a human donor with alopecia areata.

The rearrangement links TRBV4-3 to TRBJ2-4; TRBD1 might be the D (5 bases). Germline assignment: CDR1 LGHNA and CDR2 YSLEER. V was shortened by 0 bases and J by 1 base, with 10 bases between the two germline ends. This CDR3 spans 16 amino acids. The CDR3 DNA sequence: TGCGCCAGCAGCCAAGATCCCGCAGGGGCCAAAAACATTCAGTACTTC. Its translation: CASSQDPAGAKNIQYF.

This clone was detected only a few times. One end of the junction fails to match germline, which may point to a read error. The chain links TRBV7-7 to TRBJ1-4, with 8 nucleotides matching TRBD1. CDR1 SSHAT and CDR2 FNYEAQ come from the germline V gene (reference sequence). The CDR3 covers 15 residues. CDR3 region: CASSVGQGGHEKLFF. The CDR3 nucleotides are TGTGCTAGCAGCGTAGGACAGGGAGGACATGAAAAACTGTTTTTT.

The chain employs TRBV5-1 and TRBJ1-2; D is perhaps TRBD1 (6 bases). V was pared by 5 bases and J by 8 bases, with 16 bases between. Germline loops: CDR1 SGHRS, CDR2 YFSETQ. This CDR3 is 13 amino acids long. For the CDR3, the DNA is TGCGCCAGCAGTCAAGCCCCAGGGGTCGGCTACACCTTC. Its protein is CASSQAPGVGYTF.

This clone occurred a few times. The V gene is TRBV5-1, the J gene TRBJ2-5, with TRBD2 identical over 13 bases. The CDR3 has 16 residues. The junction had 7 bases not matched to a gene; V was cut back by 4 bases and J by 4 bases. Per the germline V gene, CDR1 is SGHRS and CDR2 is YFSETQ. The CDR3 nucleotides are TGCGCCAGCAGCCGTGGACTAGCGGGGGCAGGAGAGACCCAGTACTTC. It yields the protein CASSRGLAGAGETQYF.

This clone was seen a few times. The chain couples TRBV4-3 to TRBJ2-7; D might be TRBD2 (6 bases). CDR1 is LGHNA, CDR2 YSLEER, per germline. V lost 2 bases to trimming and J lost 6 bases, with 14 bases between them. The CDR3 loop spans 14 amino acids. CDR3 residues: CASSQSVRDSEQYF. Here the CDR3 DNA reads TGCGCCAGCAGCCAAAGTGTGCGGGACTCCGAGCAGTACTTC.

This clone has a handful of counts. The rearrangement uses TRBV29-1 and TRBJ1-1; no reliable D call. Germline CDR1 and CDR2: SQVTM and ANQGSEA. Trimming removed 3 bases from V and 5 bases from J, with 13 bases in between. The CDR3 runs to 13 residues. CDR3 nucleotides: TGCAGCGTTGAGGCAGAAGTTAGGACTGAAGCTTTCTTT. It codes for CSVEAEVRTEAFF. The variable domain in full, with the rest retrieved from reference TRBV29-1 and TRBJ1-1, is SAVISQKPSRDICQRGTSLTIQCQVDSQVTMMFWYRQQPGQSLTLIATANQGSEATYESGFVIDKFPISRPNLTFSTLTVSNMSPEDSSIYLCSVEAEVRTEAFFGQGTRLTVV.

A few counts support this clone. The gene calls are TRBV18 and TRBJ2-3; 10 bases are shared with TRBD2. CDR1 and CDR2 (germline): KGHSH, LQKENI. The CDR3 is made up of 13 amino acids. The V segment lost 3 bases and the J segment 6 bases; nucleotides outside the gene matches: 0. The CDR3 loop is CASSPTSGDTQYF. The CDR3 DNA reads TGTGCCAGCTCACCGACTAGCGGGGATACGCAGTATTTT.

The CDR3 spells CASSLGTNNEQFF. The CDR3 DNA reads as TGCGCCAGCAGCTTGGGGACCAACAATGAGCAGTTCTTC. V is TRBV5-1 and J is TRBJ2-1; no clear D. Deletions cut 0 bases from V and 5 bases from J, with 6 bases between. This CDR3 contains 13 residues. Looked up from germline, CDR1 is SGHRS and CDR2 is YFSETQ.

The rearrangement uses TRBV29-1 and TRBJ2-1; the match to TRBD2 covers 7 bases. CDR1 and CDR2 from the germline V gene are SQVTM and ANQGSEA. This CDR3 is built from 13 residues. After removal of 8 bases from V and 7 bases from J, the junction contained 11 bases not matched to a gene. The CDR3 loop is CSLLRGVLNEQFF. The CDR3 DNA is TGCAGCCTCCTCCGGGGGGTTTTGAATGAGCAGTTCTTC.

This clone was seen only once. Other DNA sequences in this sample translate to the same CDR3. This CDR3 reads CAWSSGGNTEAFF. CDR3 nucleotides: TGTGCCTGGAGCTCGGGAGGGAACACTGAAGCTTTCTTT. The chain combines TRBV30 with TRBJ1-1; D is unclear. The CDR3 runs 13 residues. V dropped 3 bases and J dropped 1 base, with 9 bases sitting between them. Germline CDR1 GTSNPN, CDR2 SVGIG (reference sequence).

This rearrangement joins TRBV6-1 to TRBJ2-3, with no clear D. CDR1 is MNHNS, CDR2 SASEGT, per germline. The CDR3 sequence is 11 residues long. V lost 5 bases and J 4 bases, leaving 4 bases between the germline ends. The CDR3 coding sequence is TGTGCCAGCAGTTATCCAGATACGCAGTATTTT. This sequence encodes CASSYPDTQYF.

The V and J genes are TRBV19 and TRBJ2-7, with D unclear. Germline V gives CDR1 LNHDA, CDR2 SQIVND (reference sequence). V lost 10 bases and J lost 2, with 18 bases in between. This CDR3 has 14 residues. This CDR3 is CATKTRAVPYEQYF. Written as DNA, the CDR3 is TGTGCCACGAAAACACGGGCAGTCCCCTACGAGCAGTACTTC.

About this clone: The same CDR3 also results from other DNA sequences found in this sample. This chain connects TRBV29-1 to TRBJ1-1; tentatively, D is TRBD1 (5 bases). The CDR3 runs 13 residues. CDR1 and CDR2 (germline): SQVTM, ANQGSEA. V dropped 6 bases and J dropped 0 bases, with 11 bases sitting between them. This CDR3 is CSVEGRLNTEAFF. CDR3 coding DNA: TGCAGCGTCGAGGGACGGTTGAACACTGAAGCTTTCTTT.

The rearrangement links TRBV11-3 to TRBJ2-3; 11 positions agree with TRBD2. Germline CDR1 is SGHNT and CDR2 is YENEEA. Losses at the gene ends were 4 bases for V and 6 bases for J; bases not matched to a gene: 6. This CDR3 is built from 15 residues. The CDR3: CASSSPGLAADTQYF. In DNA, the CDR3 is TGTGCCAGCAGCTCCCCGGGACTAGCGGCGGATACGCAGTATTTT. The full variable domain, completed using reference TRBV11-3 and TRBJ2-3, is EAGVVQSPRYKIIEKKQPVAFWCNPISGHNTLYWYLQNLGQGPELLIRYENEEAVDDSQLPKDRFSAERLKGVDSTLKIQPAELGDSAVYLCASSSPGLAADTQYFGPGTRLTVL.

This clone was seen just once. The chain employs TRBV5-1 and TRBJ2-3, with 10 bases fitting TRBD1. V trimming: 2 bases; J trimming: 5 bases; junction bases outside the gene matches: 2. The CDR3 sequence is 14 residues long. Germline V gene data show CDR1 as SGHRS and CDR2 as YFSETQ. CDR3 nucleotide sequence: TGCGCCAGCAGCTTACGGACAGGGGGAGATACGCAGTATTTT. It specifies CASSLRTGGDTQYF. The full variable domain, rest sourced from reference TRBV5-1 and TRBJ2-3, is KAGVTQTPRYLIKTRGQQVTLSCSPISGHRSVSWYQQTPGQGLQFLFEYFSETQRNKGNFPGRFSGRQFSNSRSEMNVSTLELGDSALYLCASSLRTGGDTQYFGPGTRLTVL.

The gene calls are TRBV5-1 and TRBJ2-3, with D possibly matching TRBD1 (6 bases). Germline assignment: CDR1 SGHRS and CDR2 YFSETQ. V dropped 5 bases and J dropped 0 bases, with 13 bases sitting between them. The CDR3 loop spans 15 amino acids. The CDR3 sequence is CASSNRVGSTDTQYF. The CDR3 DNA is TGCGCCAGCAGTAACAGGGTGGGGAGCACAGATACGCAGTATTTT.

As to this clone: This sample includes further DNA sequences coding for the same CDR3. V usage is TRBV5-4 and J usage is TRBJ1-2; 9 bases are shared with TRBD1. The CDR3 consists of 14 residues. V was clipped by 1 base and J by 7 bases; unmatched bases: 5. Germline V gene lookup returns CDR1 SGHNT and CDR2 YYREEE (reference sequence). The CDR3 spells CASSLRQGEGGYTF. CDR3 sequence (DNA): TGTGCCAGCAGCTTGCGACAGGGGGAGGGTGGCTACACCTTC. The entire variable domain, with the rest obtained from reference TRBV5-4 and TRBJ1-2, is as follows: ETGVTQSPTHLIKTRGQQVTLRCSSQSGHNTVSWYQQALGQGPQFIFQYYREEENGRGNFPPRFSGLQFPNYSSELNVNALELDDSALYLCASSLRQGEGGYTFGSGTRLTVV.

This clone was seen a few times. V usage is TRBV18 and J usage is TRBJ1-4; no clear D gene. The CDR3 has 14 residues. Germline V gives CDR1 KGHSH, CDR2 LQKENI. V was shortened by 3 bases and J by 5 bases, with 10 bases between the two germline ends. The CDR3: CASSPERVNEKLFF. Here the CDR3 DNA reads TGTGCCAGCTCACCGGAGAGGGTGAATGAAAAACTGTTTTTT.

The V and J genes are TRBV19 and TRBJ2-7; D remains unclear. V shed 7 bases and J shed 0 bases, with 16 bases lying between them. The V gene's germline CDR1 is LNHDA and CDR2 SQIVND (reference sequence). This CDR3 is built from 15 residues. The CDR3 DNA reads TGTGCCAGTACCCTTGCCACCGGCAGCTCCTACGAGCAGTACTTC. This codes for CASTLATGSSYEQYF.

The table lists this clone with a few counts. This chain uses TRBV6-6 with TRBJ2-1, with a possible D match to TRBD2 (6 bases). The CDR3 sequence is 13 residues long. Germline loops: CDR1 MNHNY, CDR2 SVGAGI (reference sequence). Trimming took off 7 bases at V and 7 bases at J, with 14 bases between the two ends. For the CDR3, the DNA is TGTGCCAGCACCAAAACGACTAGGAATGAGCAGTTCTTC. Amino acids: CASTKTTRNEQFF.

A few counts support this clone. The chain joins TRBV29-1 to TRBJ1-1; D is unresolved. Germline V CDR1 and CDR2: SQVTM, ANQGSEA. Trimming took off 5 bases at V and 5 bases at J, with 9 bases between the two ends. This CDR3 comprises 11 residues. The CDR3 DNA follows: TGCAGCGTTTTTTTGGGGACTGAAGCTTTCTTT. It encodes CSVFLGTEAFF. The full variable domain, its missing parts supplied by reference TRBV29-1 and TRBJ1-1, is SAVISQKPSRDICQRGTSLTIQCQVDSQVTMMFWYRQQPGQSLTLIATANQGSEATYESGFVIDKFPISRPNLTFSTLTVSNMSPEDSSIYLCSVFLGTEAFFGQGTRLTVV.

The chain links TRBV30 to TRBJ1-4, with D hard to call. Trimming cost V 1 base and J 8 bases, with 14 bases left between them. There are 14 residues in the CDR3. Germline-derived CDR1 and CDR2 are GTSNPN and SVGIG (reference sequence). The DNA for the CDR3 is TGTGCCTGGAGTGGTTCGTGGACTCGGGAAAAACTGTTTTTT. The encoded protein is CAWSGSWTREKLFF.

The rearrangement joins TRBV2 to TRBJ1-5; D gene ambiguous. The germline V and J ends were trimmed by 9 bases and 1 base, with 13 bases remaining between them. Germline CDR1 is SNHLY and CDR2 is FYNNEI. The CDR3 extends over 14 amino acids. The CDR3 coding sequence is TGTGCCAGTAGAATGGGAGAAAGCAATCAGCCCCAGCATTTT. It translates to CASRMGESNQPQHF.

V and J are TRBV5-1 and TRBJ2-3; no clear D gene. The CDR3 is 14 residues long. Trimming stripped 4 bases from V and 2 bases from J, with 11 bases between. Germline V gene sequence: CDR1 SGHRS, CDR2 YFSETQ. The CDR3 DNA reads TGCGCCAGCAGCCTACTTCCTTCCACAGATACGCAGTATTTT. Translation gives CASSLLPSTDTQYF.

The chain links TRBV30 to TRBJ2-5; tentative D call: TRBD1 (5 bases). The CDR3 runs to 12 residues. Germline CDR1 reads GTSNPN; CDR2 reads SVGIG (reference sequence). V lost 0 bases and J lost 5, with 7 bases in between. CDR3 loop: CAWSVGAETQYF. As DNA, the CDR3 is TGTGCCTGGAGTGTTGGGGCCGAGACCCAGTACTTC.